A single T cell receptor (beta chain) is shown here with its context. In this sample, this clonotype turned up a few times. Its antigen is unknown. One base away there is no much larger clone; base qualities are not given. These data come from a study of T-cell memory formation after mild COVID-19 (dated by TCRdb to the early 2020s). For context, the study as a whole: Most TCR sequence clusters were specific to one of the two donors. T-cell clones expanding and contracting after mild COVID-19 in two donors were tracked by longitudinal TCRalpha and TCRbeta repertoire sequencing. Two young, previously healthy adult volunteers, one female and one male, were included in the cohort. General conclusions and limits of the study: The study included only a couple of mild cases, and larger cohorts that include severe cases with pre-infection samples were judged to be necessary. The second-wave clones that peaked on day 37 were not confirmed to be SARS-CoV-2 specific. Contracting CD4+ clones turned up mainly in the CM and EM memory subsets, whereas EMRA was where CD8+ clones were enriched. Some responding clones were found in pre-infection memory, which suggests that pre-existing cross-reactive memory T cells took part in the SARS-CoV-2 response. From day 15 to 85, contracting clones showed balanced CD4/CD8 phenotypes, whereas a second wave of clones that expanded from day 15 to 37 leaned towards CD4+.

TCRdb lists the instrument as Illumina NovaSeq 6000. TCRalpha and TCRbeta cDNA libraries were built by 5'RACE with constant-segment primers, adding sample barcodes and unique molecular identifiers. RNA was extracted from every sample with Trizol reagent. Libraries were amplified in two PCR steps, with a second sample barcode and Illumina TruSeq adapters added in the second step. The libraries were sequenced on an Illumina NovaSeq using 2 x 150 bp paired-end reads. The authors' pipeline ran thus. Reads were demultiplexed and collapsed into UMI-guided consensus sequences with migec v1.2.7. Using mixcr v2.1.11, UMI consensuses were aligned to TRA and TRB V and J templates and then assembled into clonotypes. Expanded or contracted clonotypes were those called significant by both edgeR and NoisET, with noise models trained on biological replicates. edgeR calls used a false discovery rate-adjusted p below 0.01 and a log2 fold-change threshold of 1. As an exploratory analysis of dynamics, max-normalized trajectories of the 1000 most abundant clonotypes were examined by PCA with hierarchical clustering. The CD4 or CD8 phenotype of responding clones was assigned using the separately sequenced CD4+ and CD8+ repertoires. TCRdb's own reprocessing of the public reads used fastp at Q25 and MiXCR and kept productive beta chains. Identical CDR3 protein sequences are pooled into one entry, listed with their most common genes and DNA. The V and J calls were not made by the authors but by TCRdb's processing. The sample data list around 180,000 distinct CDR3 sequences, and approximately 16% of these were observed just once. Of the sample, about 1.9% falls within the top ten clones.

V trim: 3 bases; J trim: 8 bases; unmatched bases: 12. The CDR3 contains 15 residues, cysteine and phenylalanine counted. CDR3 DNA is the only sequence kept; it has 45 bases, read in frame from the first base. For CDR1 and CDR2, the germline V gene lists SQVTM and ANQGSEA. Ficoll-Paque density gradient centrifugation was the method used to isolate PBMCs. This receptor chain uses TRBV29-1 and TRBJ1-4, and 7 bases in between align with TRBD1. Sequenced input: PBMCs or a T cell subset sorted from them (not recorded which). This receptor was taken from an adult woman who had mild COVID-19 (a few samples of this study predate the infection). The sample titles of this study are shuffled in the database, so cell type and time point are left out; the donor was told from shared clones. The CDR3 region reads CSVEVKAGGIEKLFF. The DNA sequence is as follows: TGCAGCGTTGAGGTCAAAGCAGGGGGTATCGAAAAACTGTTTTTT.